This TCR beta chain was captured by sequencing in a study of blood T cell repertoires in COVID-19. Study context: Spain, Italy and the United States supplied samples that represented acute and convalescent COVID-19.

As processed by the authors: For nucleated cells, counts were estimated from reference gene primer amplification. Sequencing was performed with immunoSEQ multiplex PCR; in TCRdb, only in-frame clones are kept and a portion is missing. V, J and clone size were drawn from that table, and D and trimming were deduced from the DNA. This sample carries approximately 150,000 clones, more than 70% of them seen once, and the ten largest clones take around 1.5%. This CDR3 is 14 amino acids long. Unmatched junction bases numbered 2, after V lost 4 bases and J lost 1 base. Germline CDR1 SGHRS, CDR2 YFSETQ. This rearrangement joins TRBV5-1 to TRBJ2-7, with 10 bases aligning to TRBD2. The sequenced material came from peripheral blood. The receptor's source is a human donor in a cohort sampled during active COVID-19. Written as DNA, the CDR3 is TGCGCCAGCAGCACGACTAGCGGGTCCTACGAGCAGTACTTC. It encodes CASSTTSGSYEQYF.